The entry below gives a single T cell receptor (beta chain) sequence along with its context. Its antigen is currently unknown. Trimming took 6 bases from V and 2 from J; bases not matched to a gene: 6. This CDR3 has 15 residues. Germline assignment: CDR1 SNHLY and CDR2 FYNNEI. Profiling relied on immunoSEQ multiplex PCR, and the TCRdb table lists in-frame clones only, not all of them. Among a few million clones listed, approximately 93% were seen once. The data belong to a study of shared clonotypes between healthy human individuals. The study, taken as a whole, reports: About 5% of naive CD4 clonotypes were shared across several donors.

J is TRBJ2-2 and V is TRBV2, with 7 bases matching TRBD1. Sequenced material: naive CD4+ T cells from PBMCs. Subset noted: CD45RA+ positively selected. This receptor was obtained from a man between 18 and 35 years old in good health. Some clones in this sample may be carry-over from other donors' samples. The CDR3 is CASSWDSLNTGELFF. CDR3 DNA: TGTGCCAGCAGCTGGGACAGCTTAAACACCGGGGAGCTGTTTTTT.